This T cell receptor beta chain emerged from a study of kidney transplant recipient with SARS-CoV-2 infection. MiXCR was run by TCRdb on the reads, yielding one entry per CDR3 protein. Of approximately 250,000 distinct CDR3 sequences detected, around 28% appear once; the ten largest clones hold 7% to 8%. This clonotype came up many times. The source of this sequence is a male patient aged 30 to 39 who had COVID-19 and was a kidney transplant recipient. Part of the T cell pool may stem from the graft donor. Specimen: a blood sample, collected at baseline and on roughly day 120 from a kidney transplant recipient.

The chain's CDR3 is CATSAPRETGELFF. In DNA, the CDR3 is TGTGCCACCAGTGCTCCCCGAGAGACCGGGGAGCTGTTTTTT. The chain recombines TRBV24-1 with TRBJ2-2; D is unclear. CDR1 and CDR2 from the germline V gene are KGHDR and SFDVKD. This CDR3 spans 14 amino acids. The V end was cut by 5 bases, the J end by 5 bases, with 11 bases between.